Below are 29 T cell receptor beta chains sequenced from a single sample in a study of shared clonotypes between healthy human individuals. Generated by immunoSEQ multiplex PCR, the TCRdb table keeps only in-frame clones and is missing some. The table has about 2.3 million clones, roughly 93% seen once; the top ten hold 0.3% to 0.4%. The sequenced sample was naive CD4+ T cells from PBMCs. Documented subset: CD45RA+ positively selected. Receptors originate from a man aged 18 to 35 in good health. Some clones in this sample may be carry-over from other donors' samples.

The chain recombines TRBV9 with TRBJ1-4, with a tentative D call TRBD1 (5 bases). This CDR3 has 14 residues. With 0 bases removed from V and 8 bases from J, the gap between germline ends came to 11 bases. In germline, CDR1 is SGDLS, CDR2 YYNGEE. The CDR3 here is CASSVGGAGEKLFF. The CDR3 DNA sequence: TGTGCCAGCAGCGTAGGAGGGGCCGGCGAAAAACTGTTTTTT.

The chain employs TRBV27 and TRBJ2-1, with TRBD2 matching over 10 bases. CDR1 is MNHEY, CDR2 SMNVEV, per germline (reference sequence). The V segment lost 6 bases and the J segment 1 base; nucleotides outside the gene matches: 6. CDR3 length: 16 residues. Here the CDR3 reads CASRIIAGGSYNEQFF. CDR3 DNA: TGTGCCAGCAGAATAATAGCGGGGGGTTCCTACAATGAGCAGTTCTTC.

The rearrangement uses TRBV19 and TRBJ2-3; 10 nucleotides line up with TRBD1. This CDR3 contains 16 residues. Trimming cost V 6 bases and J 0 bases; bases outside gene matches: 6. Germline V gene data show CDR1 as LNHDA and CDR2 as SQIVND (reference sequence). The chain's CDR3 is CASRDRGITSTDTQYF. CDR3 sequence (DNA): TGTGCCAGTAGGGACAGGGGGATTACTAGCACAGATACGCAGTATTTT. The full variable domain, completed using reference TRBV19 and TRBJ2-3, is DGGITQSPKYLFRKEGQNVTLSCEQNLNHDAMYWYRQDPGQGLRLIYYSQIVNDFQKGDIAEGYSVSREKKESFPLTVTSAQKNPTAFYLCASRDRGITSTDTQYFGPGTRLTVL.

The chain employs TRBV20-1 and TRBJ2-7; D is unclear. V lost 2 bases and J 3 bases, leaving 5 bases between the germline ends. The CDR3 has 11 residues. Germline values: CDR1 DFQATT, CDR2 SNEGSKA (reference sequence). For the CDR3, the DNA is TGCAGTGCTAGAAATTACTACGAGCAGTACTTC. Translating it yields CSARNYYEQYF.

This chain connects TRBV7-8 to TRBJ1-3; D remains unclear. Trimming cost V 2 bases and J 0 bases, with 14 bases left between them. Germline V CDR1 and CDR2: SGHVS, FQNEAQ. CDR3 size: 17 residues. The chain's CDR3 is CASSLRTSVNSGNTIYF. The CDR3 coding sequence is TGTGCCAGCAGCTTAAGGACCTCGGTGAACTCTGGAAACACCATATATTTT.

This chain links TRBV4-1 with TRBJ2-2; D call uncertain. CDR1 MGHRA and CDR2 YSYEKL come from the germline V gene. The CDR3 sequence is 17 residues long. Trimming removed 0 bases from V and 0 bases from J, with 11 bases in between. The CDR3 region has the DNA TGCGCCAGCAGCCAAGATAGCCGGAAGTCGAACACCGGGGAGCTGTTTTTT. Translating gives CASSQDSRKSNTGELFF.

J is TRBJ1-5 and V is TRBV18; 11 bases are a match to TRBD1. The germline gives CDR1 KGHSH, CDR2 LQKENI. Trimming took 2 bases from V and 7 from J; bases not matched to a gene: 4. The CDR3 runs 15 residues. For the CDR3, the DNA is TGTGCCAGCTCACCAATGGGACAGGGGGACCAGCCCCAGCATTTT. This encodes CASSPMGQGDQPQHF.

The chain's CDR3 is CARKPIKVSQPQHF. The CDR3 DNA is TGTGCCAGGAAGCCGATTAAGGTCTCTCAGCCCCAGCATTTT. The chain links TRBV19 to TRBJ1-5; D unresolved. V lost 9 bases, J lost 6 bases, and 18 bases lay in between. In germline, CDR1 is LNHDA, CDR2 SQIVND (reference sequence). The CDR3 runs to 14 residues.

The J gene is TRBJ2-2, the V gene TRBV18; D gene uncertain. V dropped 3 bases and J dropped 4 bases, with 12 bases sitting between them. Looked up from germline, CDR1 is KGHSH and CDR2 is LQKENI. There are 15 residues in the CDR3. Here the CDR3 DNA reads TGTGCCAGCTCACCCGGCCGGGTTGGCACCGGGGAGCTGTTTTTT. Its protein is CASSPGRVGTGELFF.

The V gene is TRBV7-3, the J gene TRBJ2-2; 7 nucleotides agree with TRBD1. This CDR3 is 15 amino acids long. The V gene's germline CDR1 is SGHTA and CDR2 FQGTGA. The trim removed 4 bases at V and 2 bases at J, leaving 4 bases unmatched. The CDR3 bases are TGTGCCAGCAGCTCCAGACAGGGAAACACCGGGGAGCTGTTTTTT. Protein: CASSSRQGNTGELFF.

V usage is TRBV5-6 and J usage is TRBJ2-7; TRBD2 matches 7 bases. CDR1 and CDR2 from the germline V gene are SGHDT and YYEEEE. This CDR3 comprises 15 residues. The V segment lost 3 bases and the J segment 5 bases; nucleotides outside the gene matches: 11. The CDR3 sequence: CASSSLGAGFHEQYF. The CDR3 coding sequence is TGTGCCAGCAGCTCCCTAGGAGCGGGATTTCACGAGCAGTACTTC.

The rearrangement joins TRBV15 to TRBJ2-3; D perhaps matches TRBD1 (5 bases). Looked up from germline, CDR1 is LNHNV and CDR2 is YYDKDF (reference sequence). The V gene lost 0 bases and the J gene lost 10 bases, with 11 bases spanning the gap. The CDR3 is 13 amino acids. CDR3: CATSRDQRGSQYF. CDR3 sequence (DNA): TGTGCCACCAGCAGAGATCAAAGGGGCTCGCAGTATTTT.

V is TRBV28 and J is TRBJ1-1; perhaps TRBD1 as D (6 bases). The CDR3 has 15 amino acids. V was clipped by 4 bases and J by 0 bases, with 12 bases between them. Looked up from germline, CDR1 is MDHEN and CDR2 is SYDVKM. For the CDR3, the DNA is TGTGCCAGCAGTTCTTTGGACAGAATGAACACTGAAGCTTTCTTT. Translation gives CASSSLDRMNTEAFF. The variable domain in full, with the rest retrieved from reference TRBV28 and TRBJ1-1, is DVKVTQSSRYLVKRTGEKVFLECVQDMDHENMFWYRQDPGLGLRLIYFSYDVKMKEKGDIPEGYSVSREKKERFSLILESASTNQTSMYLCASSSLDRMNTEAFFGQGTRLTVV.

The chain joins TRBV21-1 to TRBJ1-2; the table assigns TRBD1, which was not confirmed against the DNA. TRBV21-1 is an annotated pseudogene. The CDR3 has 15 residues. CDR3: CASSVDRGRDYGYTF. CDR3 in DNA: TGTGCCAGCAGCGTGGACAGGGGGCGAGACTATGGCTACACCTTC.

The V call is TRBV15, the J call TRBJ2-7, with D possibly matching TRBD2 (5 bases). This CDR3 is 15 amino acids long. V shed 0 bases and J shed 4 bases, with 13 bases lying between them. Germline V lookup: CDR1 LNHNV, CDR2 YYDKDF (reference sequence). CDR3 sequence (DNA): TGTGCCACCAGCAGAGAACCCCGAGCGGAATACGAGCAGTACTTC. As protein: CATSREPRAEYEQYF.

The chain uses TRBV19 and TRBJ2-1, with TRBD2 matching 7 bases. The ends lost 3 bases at V and 4 bases at J; junction bases unmatched: 15. The CDR3 runs to 18 residues. CDR1 and CDR2 (germline): LNHDA, SQIVND (reference sequence). The CDR3 nucleotides are TGTGCCAGTAGTATGGGGGAACGACGGCTAGCGGAATACAATGAGCAGTTCTTC. It specifies CASSMGERRLAEYNEQFF.

V gene TRBV29-1 combines with J gene TRBJ1-1; D might be TRBD1 (6 bases). This CDR3 has 15 amino acids. Trimming cost V 6 bases and J 1 base, with 18 bases left between them. The V gene's germline CDR1 is SQVTM and CDR2 ANQGSEA. The CDR3 is CSVPGGGGQNTEAFF. The CDR3 nucleotides read TGCAGCGTGCCGGGGGGCGGAGGGCAGAACACTGAAGCTTTCTTT.

This chain joins TRBV10-1 and TRBJ2-5; no reliable D call. V was pared by 2 bases and J by 2 bases, with 6 bases between. CDR3 size: 13 residues. Germline loops: CDR1 WNHNN, CDR2 SYGVQD (reference sequence). DNA for the CDR3: TGCGCCAGCAGTGAGACGGTTCAAGAGACCCAGTACTTC. It yields the protein CASSETVQETQYF.

V usage is TRBV5-1 and J usage is TRBJ1-4; 10 bases line up with TRBD1. V lost 1 base to trimming and J lost 12 bases; unmatched junction nucleotides: 9. The CDR3 spans 15 residues. Germline CDR1 and CDR2: SGHRS and YFSETQ. DNA of the CDR3: TGCGCCAGCAGCTTGAGGGACAGGGGAGCCGAGGAACTGTTTTTT. Protein sequence: CASSLRDRGAEELFF.

The chain recombines TRBV15 with TRBJ2-2; D not resolved. This CDR3 region has 13 residues. CDR1 is LNHNV and CDR2 is YYDKDF in the germline V gene (reference sequence). The germline V and J ends were trimmed by 1 base and 3 bases, with 3 bases remaining between them. Here the CDR3 reads CATSRGHTGELFF. CDR3 bases: TGTGCCACCAGCAGAGGTCACACCGGGGAGCTGTTTTTT.

V is TRBV15 and J is TRBJ2-5, with no clear D. The CDR3 runs to 15 residues. Trimming removed 1 base at V and 4 bases at J, with 13 bases between. CDR1 and CDR2 from the germline V gene are LNHNV and YYDKDF (reference sequence). The CDR3 reads CATSRAPGSGETQYF. DNA of the CDR3: TGTGCCACCAGCAGAGCTCCCGGGTCCGGAGAGACCCAGTACTTC.

A word on this clone: The same CDR3 is also encoded by other DNA sequences in this sample. V and J are TRBV29-1 and TRBJ2-3, with 10 bases that match TRBD1. The V gene's germline CDR1 is SQVTM and CDR2 ANQGSEA. The CDR3 is 12 residues long. Germline trimming cut 6 bases from V and 4 bases from J; bases unmatched to any gene: 1. As DNA, the CDR3 is TGCAGCGTAGGACAGGGGGCAGATACGCAGTATTTT. Translated: CSVGQGADTQYF.

This chain connects TRBV7-2 to TRBJ2-1; D is undetermined. The CDR3 has 14 residues. Trimming pared 5 bases from V and 0 bases from J, leaving 8 bases between. Per germline, CDR1 SGHTA and CDR2 FQGNSA. CDR3 sequence (DNA): TGTGCCAGCAGCCGCGTAGGCTCCTACAATGAGCAGTTCTTC. It yields the protein CASSRVGSYNEQFF.

This clone has only one observation. At the DNA level, this CDR3 is encoded by other sequences in the same sample as well. The V and J genes are TRBV5-1 and TRBJ2-2; D perhaps matches TRBD2 (5 bases). The germline gives CDR1 SGHRS, CDR2 YFSETQ. CDR3 length: 15 amino acids. V shed 1 base and J shed 0 bases, with 7 bases lying between them. CDR3 bases: TGCGCCAGCAGCTTGTCAGCGGCGAACACCGGGGAGCTGTTTTTT. Translated: CASSLSAANTGELFF.

The chain has TRBV4-1 and TRBJ2-3; 11 bases line up with TRBD2. CDR3 length equals 18 residues. Germline CDR1 and CDR2: MGHRA and YSYEKL. The trim removed 2 bases at V and 5 bases at J, leaving 12 bases unmatched. The CDR3 loop reads CASSQRLAGGPDGDTQYF. As DNA, the CDR3 is TGCGCCAGCAGCCAACGGCTAGCGGGAGGCCCAGACGGAGATACGCAGTATTTT.

The chain has TRBV4-1 and TRBJ2-7; no definite D call. The CDR3 is made up of 14 amino acids. Trimming shortened V by 4 bases and J by 2 bases, and 12 bases separated the two germline ends. CDR1 and CDR2 from the germline V gene are MGHRA and YSYEKL. In DNA form, the CDR3 reads TGCGCCAGCAGCCTCCGTTGGGCCACCTACGAGCAGTACTTC. Its translation: CASSLRWATYEQYF.

The chain recombines TRBV7-3 with TRBJ1-2; no clear D. CDR1 is SGHTA, CDR2 FQGTGA, per germline. The CDR3 extends over 16 amino acids. The germline V and J ends were trimmed by 1 base and 0 bases, with 12 bases remaining between them. The CDR3 is CASSLIALPPNYGYTF. DNA of the CDR3: TGTGCCAGCAGCTTAATCGCACTCCCCCCTAACTATGGCTACACCTTC.

This clone showed up just once. The DNA for the CDR3 is TGTGCCAGCAGCTTAAACAGGGGGGGTGGTACGCAGTATTTT. It encodes CASSLNRGGGTQYF. The chain links TRBV7-3 to TRBJ2-3; possible D gene TRBD1, 8 bases. CDR1 SGHTA and CDR2 FQGTGA come from the germline V gene. The CDR3 runs to 14 residues. The V gene lost 1 base and the J gene lost 8 bases, with 13 bases spanning the gap.

CDR3 in DNA: TGTGCCACAAAAGCTTGGCCCATAACAGGGGAACCCTACGAGCAGTACTTC. As protein: CATKAWPITGEPYEQYF. This chain uses TRBV27 with TRBJ2-7, with 7 positions matching TRBD1. CDR3 length: 17 residues. Trimming at V came to 10 bases and at J to 2 bases, leaving 20 bases not matched to a gene. Germline CDR1 and CDR2: MNHEY and SMNVEV (reference sequence).